This TCR beta chain came from a study of early T cells in non-severe SARS-CoV-2 infection. On the study more broadly: The input, bulk RNA from unsorted whole blood, was sequenced, and chains were unpaired. General study findings and limits: VDJdb-based matching was biased toward anti-spike CD8 responses and missed private and CD4 specificities.

The junction had 12 bases not matched to a gene; V was cut back by 4 bases and J by 5 bases. Germline V lookup: CDR1 DFQATT, CDR2 SNEGSKA (reference sequence). This CDR3 has 16 amino acids. This clonotype was observed at least ten times. Its specificity is unknown. Individual cDNA molecules were tagged with unique molecular identifiers, the study reported. TCRdb recomputed calls from the 5' RACE reads with MiXCR, one row per CDR3 protein. Of tens of thousands of distinct CDR3 sequences in the sample, roughly 12% were seen once. J is TRBJ2-5 and V is TRBV20-1; 11 bases are shared with TRBD1. The source of this sequence is an adult who was a healthcare worker with PCR-confirmed SARS-CoV-2 infection or an uninfected control (not recorded which). Material: whole blood. This CDR3 reads CSATLGTGGQGETQYF. The CDR3 nucleotides read TGCAGTGCTACCCTCGGGACAGGGGGTCAAGGGGAGACCCAGTACTTC.